This T cell receptor beta chain emerged from a study of blood T cell repertoires in COVID-19. The assay was immunoSEQ multiplex PCR, and TCRdb's table has in-frame clones only and misses some. The sample holds roughly 260,000 clones, 85% to 90% seen once. The V gene's germline CDR1 is SGHTA and CDR2 FQGNSA. This CDR3 is 13 amino acids long. With 4 bases removed from V and 2 bases from J, the gap between germline ends came to 7 bases. The specimen was peripheral blood. The clonotype originates from a woman aged 25-40 years with COVID-19, enrolled during active disease. The rearrangement links TRBV7-2 to TRBJ2-3; no definite D call. The CDR3 DNA is TGTGCCAGCAGCTCCGAGTACACAGATACGCAGTATTTT. This gives the protein CASSSEYTDTQYF.